This T cell receptor beta chain was captured in a study of blood T cells in healthy people across ages (dated by TCRdb to between 2015 and 2016). For the wider study: In model experiments, roughly one uniquely barcoded TCR beta cDNA molecule per two T cells was captured by template switching. To avoid experimental bias, donors of different ages were spread randomly across the sequencing lanes. For two donors (one aged 18 to 29 and one aged 80 or older), the study analyzed two additional independent replicas of 1 million unique cDNA reads from the same blood draw. The study measured age-related changes in TCR beta repertoire diversity using deep sequencing normalized with unique cDNA molecular identifiers. Donors were grouped into four age groups: young (average roughly 17 years), middle-aged (39), aged (approximately 67) and long-lived (about 90).

In the case of this clonotype: No cognate antigen has been identified for it. Nothing much larger sits one base from this clone, and base qualities are not available.

V trim: 5 bases; J trim: 6 bases; unmatched bases: 11. CDR1 is given as MDHEN and CDR2 as SYDVKM, both from the germline V gene. From its cysteine to its phenylalanine, the CDR3 spans 16 amino acids. Solely the CDR3 DNA is kept, with 48 bases framed from the first base. The protocol used for the library was 5' RACE. A second 7 to 11 cycle PCR used a sample-barcoded 5' primer and a J-beta primer mix. A template-switch 5' adaptor carrying 12 random nucleotides introduced a unique molecular identifier onto each TCR beta cDNA molecule. Each sample yielded at least 2.5 million CDR3-containing paired-end reads. All of the RNA was converted into first-strand cDNA using the Mint cDNA synthesis kit, with a TRBC-specific oligonucleotide serving as the primer. Following uracil-DNA glycosylase treatment, a first 18-cycle PCR with universal primers M1SS and BC2_uni_R was performed on all cDNA. Processing in the source paper ran as follows. For normalization, 1 million high-quality reads, each with a distinct molecular identifier, were randomly selected from each sample. Reads with shared molecular identifiers were discarded instead of being binned into consensus sequences. MiTCR, with a Q25 quality threshold and the strictest error-elimination algorithm, was used for CDR3 identification, clonotype clustering and error correction. A nonparametric unseen species model using Euler transformation provided a lower-bound estimate of total TCR beta diversity. TCRdb reanalyzed the raw reads on its own, using fastp at Q25 for trimming and MiXCR for clone calling, and kept in-frame beta chains. Duplicate CDR3 protein sequences are folded into a single record with the most common DNA and genes. TCRdb's processing, not the authors' own work, is the source of the V and J calls. This sample gives 1.8 million or so distinct CDR3 sequences in total; roughly 43% of them show up just once. The ten largest clones represent 23% of the sample.

The investigation overall reported the following: There was a strong correlation between observed TCR beta diversity and the percentage of naive T cells measured by flow cytometry. Because the CMV infection status of the donors was unknown, age-related changes in expanded clonotypes may potentially have been confounded. Estimates of total diversity based on one million sequenced T cells were considered lower bounds and underestimates. As age increased, observed TCR beta diversity per million T cells dropped in a roughly linear way, and a significant reduction was already evident by age 40. Compared with the aged group, more naive CD4+ T cells, fewer expanded clones and increased TCR diversity were shown by the long-lived group, suggesting age selection. Because profiling used bulk unsorted PBMCs, naive and antigen-experienced compartments could not be compared conclusively.

Systemically healthy Caucasian individuals from Russia, 35 to 50 in total and aged about 6 to 95 years, were included as donors. Approximately 9.3 milliliters of peripheral blood were collected from each donor into EDTA-treated Vacutainer tubes. Ficoll-Paque density-gradient centrifugation was used to isolate PBMCs, with at least 6.5 million obtained per sample. Total RNA, at least 6 micrograms per sample, was extracted from PBMCs with Trizol reagent. For every donor, an aliquot of PBMCs went through flow cytometry to measure the percentages of naive CD45RAhigh/CD27high T cells. Sequenced input: blood. This chain joins TRBV28 to TRBJ2-2; 8 nucleotides in the junction match TRBD1. This TCR derives from a human donor in good health. The CDR3 region has the sequence CASSRTDRAVAGELFF. The DNA sequence is given as TGTGCCAGCAGTCGAACGGACAGGGCGGTGGCCGGGGAGCTGTTTTTT.